Shown below are 22 T cell receptor beta chains from a single sample sequenced in a study of CD8+ T cells in alopecia areata (dated by TCRdb to the late 2010s). The sample's time point label is to be understood as: baseline before oral tofacitinib. Peripheral blood and lesional scalp punch biopsies were obtained from patients with alopecia areata. Library method: the immunoSEQ multiplex PCR assay. RNA was extracted from all samples and reverse transcribed into cDNA as template for TCR sequencing. TCRdb retrieved this table from immuneACCESS and kept in-frame rearrangements only. Not all clones are present; in checked studies, unresolved V genes account for under half, and no reason is known for the remainder. This sample lists more than 12,000 clones; over 55% were detected once. Jointly, the top ten make up approximately 11% of the sample. This specimen consisted of skin, obtained at week 0. All receptors derive from a human donor with alopecia areata.

The chain recombines TRBV25-1 with TRBJ2-2; TRBD1 matches at 10 bases. The junction had 18 bases not matched to a gene; V was cut back by 8 bases and J by 6 bases. Germline V gives CDR1 MGHDK, CDR2 SYGVNS. The CDR3 has 18 residues. Here the CDR3 reads CASSRDRGPRRAAGELFF. The CDR3 DNA sequence: TGTGCCAGCTCCCGGGACAGGGGTCCCAGGAGGGCCGCCGGGGAGCTGTTTTTT.

This chain connects TRBV4-3 to TRBJ2-1, with 8 bases that match TRBD2. The CDR3 sequence is 17 residues long. The V segment lost 0 bases and the J segment 3 bases; nucleotides outside the gene matches: 7. CDR1 and CDR2 (germline): LGHNA, YSLEER. CDR3 sequence: CASSQDHRLAYYNEQFF. The CDR3 coding sequence is TGCGCCAGCAGCCAAGATCATAGACTAGCGTACTACAATGAGCAGTTCTTC.

The DNA of the CDR3 is TGTGCCAGCAGCCACGCGGGGGGAGGCACTGAAGCTTTCTTT. Protein product: CASSHAGGGTEAFF. The chain uses TRBV11-2 and TRBJ1-1, with D possibly TRBD1 on 5 matching bases. V was pared by 5 bases and J by 4 bases, with 14 bases between. This CDR3 is 14 amino acids long. Germline V gene sequence: CDR1 SGHAT, CDR2 FQNNGV.

This clone was picked up a small number of times. The CDR3 sequence: CASSLSVRTVYGYTF. The CDR3 region has the DNA TGTGCCAGCAGTTTAAGTGTGCGGACGGTTTATGGCTACACCTTC. This chain links TRBV28 with TRBJ1-2; no clear D gene. Looked up from germline, CDR1 is MDHEN and CDR2 is SYDVKM. V lost 2 bases and J lost 5, with 15 bases in between. There are 15 residues in the CDR3.

This clone was seen more than once but under ten times. The chain joins TRBV9 to TRBJ2-1, with TRBD1 matching over 10 bases. The CDR3 loop spans 16 amino acids. CDR1 SGDLS and CDR2 YYNGEE come from the germline V gene. The trim removed 3 bases at V and 10 bases at J, leaving 13 bases unmatched. The CDR3 reads CASSARGQGGTREQFF. CDR3 nucleotide sequence: TGTGCCAGCAGCGCAAGAGGACAGGGGGGAACGAGGGAGCAGTTCTTC.

This chain uses TRBV4-1 with TRBJ1-2; D is uncertain. V was trimmed by 0 bases and J by 2 bases, leaving 7 bases between them. The V gene's germline CDR1 is MGHRA and CDR2 YSYEKL. The CDR3 extends over 14 amino acids. The CDR3 region is CASSQDVENYGYTF. The DNA of the CDR3 is TGCGCCAGCAGCCAAGATGTCGAAAACTATGGCTACACCTTC.

This clone is judged medium-sized. This chain joins TRBV27 and TRBJ2-7; D may be TRBD2 (7 bases). Trimming cost V 2 bases and J 3 bases, with 14 bases left between them. This CDR3 has 15 amino acids. Germline CDR1 MNHEY, CDR2 SMNVEV (reference sequence). This chain's CDR3 is CASSLIGGVIYEQYF. The DNA of the CDR3 is TGTGCCAGCAGTTTAATAGGGGGGGTCATCTACGAGCAGTACTTC.

This sequence joins TRBV28 and TRBJ2-5; TRBD2 is a possible D gene (5 bases). The V gene lost 6 bases and the J gene lost 5 bases, with 16 bases spanning the gap. This CDR3 has 14 residues. CDR1 and CDR2 (germline): MDHEN, SYDVKM. The CDR3 DNA is TGTGCCAGCAGCTCCGGGATGGGAGTGGAGACCCAGTACTTC. Translation: CASSSGMGVETQYF.

This clone was seen only once. CDR3 bases: TGTGCCAGCAGTTACTCTCAGGTCCACGAGCAGTACTTC. Protein sequence: CASSYSQVHEQYF. The rearrangement links TRBV6-6 to TRBJ2-7; no definite D call. The CDR3 is 13 amino acids. V was cut by 0 bases and J by 5 bases, with 8 bases left in between. CDR1 MNHNY and CDR2 SVGAGI come from the germline V gene (reference sequence).

The chain joins TRBV28 to TRBJ1-5; D is ambiguous. The V gene's germline CDR1 is MDHEN and CDR2 SYDVKM. V lost 6 bases and J 0 bases, leaving 15 bases between the germline ends. CDR3 length: 16 amino acids. The CDR3 DNA sequence: TGTGCCAGCAGGCCGGTGAGGCCCTATAGCAATCAGCCCCAGCATTTT. It codes for CASRPVRPYSNQPQHF. Supplemented by reference TRBV28 and TRBJ1-5, the full variable domain reads DVKVTQSSRYLVKRTGEKVFLECVQDMDHENMFWYRQDPGLGLRLIYFSYDVKMKEKGDIPEGYSVSREKKERFSLILESASTNQTSMYLCASRPVRPYSNQPQHFGDGTRLSIL.

This clone was observed a handful of times. The genes are TRBV21-1 and TRBJ1-3. TRBV21-1 is a known pseudogene. CDR3 length: 18 amino acids. CDR3: CASSKGGGRMSSGNTIYF. CDR3 in DNA: TGTGCCAGCAGCAAAGGGGGGGGACGGATGAGCTCTGGAAACACCATATATTTT.

The chain has TRBV6-5 and TRBJ2-5, with no clear D. The J call may not be correct, given that the DNA end is closer to TRBJ2-7. The CDR3 runs 14 residues. Germline lookup yields CDR1 MNHEY and CDR2 SVGAGI. CDR3 sequence reads: CASSYSRTAYEQYF. CDR3 bases: TGTGCCAGCAGTTACTCGAGAACAGCCTACGAGCAGTACTTC.

The rearrangement joins TRBV11-2 to TRBJ2-1, with D perhaps given as TRBD1 or TRBD2 (5 bases each). Germline values: CDR1 SGHAT, CDR2 FQNNGV. V gave up 1 base and J gave up 2 bases, with 9 bases separating them. This CDR3 contains 15 residues. This chain's CDR3 is CASSLVRGAYNEQFF. DNA for the CDR3: TGTGCCAGCAGCTTAGTGAGGGGAGCCTACAATGAGCAGTTCTTC.

This clone occurred a few times. The chain has TRBV28 and TRBJ2-5, with D hard to call. The length of the CDR3 is 14 residues. V was pared by 3 bases and J by 3 bases, with 11 bases between. The germline V gene has CDR1 MDHEN and CDR2 SYDVKM. CDR3 loop: CASSFSDGKETQYF. The CDR3 DNA reads as TGTGCCAGCAGTTTCTCGGACGGTAAAGAGACCCAGTACTTC.

V is TRBV7-8 and J is TRBJ2-3; D not certain. V was cut by 5 bases and J by 3 bases, with 21 bases left in between. The germline V gene has CDR1 SGHVS and CDR2 FQNEAQ. The CDR3 runs 17 residues. The CDR3 DNA follows: TGTGCCAGCAGCCCCGCCCTCCATCTAAGGGTTACAGATACGCAGTATTTT. Translation gives CASSPALHLRVTDTQYF.

The V and J genes are TRBV6-5 and TRBJ1-4; D is unclear. The V end lost 6 bases, the J end lost 0 bases, and 11 bases lay between the germline ends. This CDR3 region has 15 residues. The germline V gene has CDR1 MNHEY and CDR2 SVGAGI. CDR3 in amino acids: CASRPTMTTNEKLFF. The CDR3 nucleotides read TGTGCCAGCAGGCCCACCATGACAACTAATGAAAAACTGTTTTTT.

This clone has more than one count but fewer than ten. The chain has TRBV30 and TRBJ1-2; the D gene is possibly TRBD1 (5 bases). V shed 3 bases and J shed 4 bases, with 15 bases lying between them. CDR3 length: 14 amino acids. Germline-derived CDR1 and CDR2 are GTSNPN and SVGIG (reference sequence). The CDR3 protein is CAWRTFGTFYGYTF. In nucleotides, the CDR3 is TGTGCCTGGAGGACGTTCGGGACCTTCTATGGCTACACCTTC.

Concerning this clone itself: The junction and the germline gene differ at one end; a read error may be behind it. The genes are TRBV7-7 and TRBJ1-4, with D possibly matching TRBD1 (6 bases). CDR1 is SSHAT, CDR2 FNYEAQ, per germline (reference sequence). The CDR3 loop spans 15 amino acids. This chain's CDR3 is CASSLYRAPNEKLFF. The CDR3 DNA reads as TGTGCTAGCAGCCTCTACAGGGCACCTAATGAAAAACTGTTTTTT.

This clone came up a few times. The gene calls are TRBV7-2 and TRBJ1-4; D remains ambiguous. Trimming took off 2 bases at V and 4 bases at J, with 8 bases between the two ends. Germline V gives CDR1 SGHTA, CDR2 FQGNSA. The CDR3 length is 14 residues. For the CDR3, the DNA is TGTGCCAGCAGCTTATGGACGCATAATGAAAAACTGTTTTTT. It translates to CASSLWTHNEKLFF.

The V gene is TRBV5-1, the J gene TRBJ2-1, with 9 bases fitting TRBD1. The CDR3 is 15 amino acids. Trimming removed 4 bases from V and 5 bases from J; junction bases left unmatched: 7. The germline CDR1 and CDR2 sequences are SGHRS and YFSETQ. CDR3 amino acids: CASSLRTGDNNEQFF. For the CDR3, the DNA is TGCGCCAGCAGCCTGAGGACAGGGGATAACAATGAGCAGTTCTTC.

The gene calls are TRBV4-1 and TRBJ1-4; D is uncertain. Trimming shortened V by 1 base and J by 5 bases, and 14 bases separated the two germline ends. CDR1 and CDR2 (germline): MGHRA, YSYEKL. The CDR3 covers 16 residues. In nucleotides, the CDR3 is TGCGCCAGCAGCCAAGTCGAGAGGACGGAGAATGAAAAACTGTTTTTT. Protein: CASSQVERTENEKLFF.

This clone was observed a single time. The V and J genes are TRBV5-4 and TRBJ2-1; D might be TRBD2 (5 bases). This CDR3 is 17 amino acids long. CDR1 is SGHNT, CDR2 YYREEE, per germline (reference sequence). V was clipped by 0 bases and J by 4 bases, with 17 bases between them. The CDR3 loop is CASSLGARRVSYNEQFF. CDR3 nucleotides: TGTGCCAGCAGCTTGGGGGCCAGGCGGGTGAGTTACAATGAGCAGTTCTTC.